Sequencing of this T cell receptor (beta chain) was carried out in a study of blood T cell repertoires in COVID-19. About the study: Samples of COVID-19 (acute and convalescent) were obtained from the United States, Italy and Spain. T cells, B-cell-depleted T cells, or PBMCs supplied cDNA or gDNA.

V lost 7 bases, J lost 8 bases, and 23 bases stayed unmatched. Germline V gene data show CDR1 as MDHEN and CDR2 as SYDVKM. The CDR3 is 19 residues long. In the original workflow: Amplification from reference gene primers served as the basis for estimated nucleated cell counts. Sequenced by immunoSEQ multiplex PCR; TCRdb stores in-frame clones only, minus some. V, J and clone size reflect that table, while D and trimming were determined from the DNA. The table records 25,000 to 30,000 clones, about 88% of them present only once. This clone was observed a single time. V is TRBV28 and J is TRBJ2-1; 10 bases map to TRBD2. Input material: peripheral blood. The receptor was isolated from a human donor in a cohort sampled during active COVID-19. The CDR3 spells CASTPQQRGGFFGNHEQFF. CDR3 DNA: TGTGCCAGCACCCCCCAGCAGCGGGGGGGCTTCTTTGGGAATCATGAGCAGTTCTTC.